A selection of T cell receptor beta chains follows, all from one sample in a study of T cell changes during pregnancy in multiple sclerosis. Some clones are missing from TCRdb's copy, which holds only in-frame ones; the method was immunoSEQ multiplex PCR. The profile covers tens of thousands of clones, with around 93% appearing a single time and less than 2% taken by the ten largest. Sequenced material: peripheral blood, taken after pregnancy. Receptors were obtained from a female donor with multiple sclerosis, enrolled in a pregnancy study. Both conserved end residues are part of each CDR3. The D gene is left open where the match is weak. Some rows have no size entry. The others give once, few or many, or a class for an expanded clone.

d_call	v_call	clone_size	j_call	cdr3_nt	cdr3_aa
TRBD1	TRBV5-1	.	TRBJ1-1	TGCGCCAGCGGCCGGGACAGGGGCGCTGAAGCTTTCTTT	CASGRDRGAEAFF
TRBD2	TRBV13	.	TRBJ2-7	TGTGCCAGCAGTTTTAGGGAGGGAATTCTCTACGAGCAGTACTTC	CASSFREGILYEQYF
.	TRBV6-6	once	TRBJ2-2	TGTGCCAGCAGTTACTCGGCGGGACGAAACACCGGGGAGCTGTTTTTT	CASSYSAGRNTGELFF
.	TRBV7-8	.	TRBJ2-2	TGTGCCAGCAGCTTCCGGGCCGGGGAGCTGTTTTTT	CASSFRAGELFF
TRBD2	TRBV11-2	.	TRBJ2-1	TGTGCCAGCAGCTCCCCCGGGGGACTACACAATGAGCAGTTCTTC	CASSSPGGLHNEQFF
TRBD2	TRBV27	.	TRBJ2-7	TGTGCCAGCAGTTCCTTAGCGGGAGTCTACGAGCAGTACTTC	CASSSLAGVYEQYF
.	TRBV5-6	.	TRBJ2-1	TGTGCCAGCAGCTTGCCCGGGACGGGCACGGGGGATGAGCAGTTCTTC	CASSLPGTGTGDEQFF
.	TRBV27	.	TRBJ2-7	TGTGCCAGCAGTCCTTTACCTGGGCAGGGTTCTACCTACGAGCAGTACTTC	CASSPLPGQGSTYEQYF
TRBD2	TRBV30	.	TRBJ2-1	TGTGCCTGGAGTCGCGGGACTAGCCGGGGTAATGAGCAGTTCTTC	CAWSRGTSRGNEQFF
.	TRBV4-2	.	TRBJ2-2	TGTGCCAGCAGCCCTCGGGAGCGTGCGAACACCGGGGAGCTGTTTTTT	CASSPRERANTGELFF
.	TRBV4-1	once	TRBJ1-5	TGCGCCAGCAGCCAAGGACAAGGCGGCAATCAGCCCCAGCATTTT	CASSQGQGGNQPQHF
TRBD2	TRBV7-9	.	TRBJ2-3	TGTGCCAGCAGCGGAGCGGGAGAGTTCTCGGCAGATACGCAGTATTTT	CASSGAGEFSADTQYF
.	TRBV5-4	.	TRBJ1-1	TGTGCCAGCAGCCCCCTGGGTGAGGTGAACACTGAAGCTTTCTTT	CASSPLGEVNTEAFF
.	TRBV7-8	.	TRBJ2-7	TGTGCCAGCAGCTTCAGACAGTCTCCCTACGAGCAGTACTTC	CASSFRQSPYEQYF
TRBD2	TRBV4-2	.	TRBJ2-5	TGTGCCAGCAGCCCCCTAGCGGGGTACCAAGAGACCCAGTACTTC	CASSPLAGYQETQYF
.	TRBV6-5	.	TRBJ2-1	TGTGCCAGCAGTTACCCCGGCCAGCGACGGGTCTTC	CASSYPGQRRVF
TRBD1	TRBV10-2	once	TRBJ1-5	TGCGCCAGCAGTGGCTCGACAGGGGGCTTTAATCAGCCCCAGCATTTT	CASSGSTGGFNQPQHF
TRBD1	TRBV9	.	TRBJ2-1	TGTGCCAGCAGCCCCCGGGACAGGTCCTACAATGAGCAGTTCTTC	CASSPRDRSYNEQFF
.	TRBV27	.	TRBJ2-1	TGTGCCAGCAGGATGTGGGTGGGAGAGGAAGATGAGCAGTTCTTC	CASRMWVGEEDEQFF
TRBD1	TRBV19	.	TRBJ2-2	TGTGCCAGTAGTATCGACCGGGACAGGGGGCGCGGGGCACGCACCGGGGAGCTGTTTTTT	CASSIDRDRGRGARTGELFF
.	TRBV13	.	TRBJ2-2	TGTGCCAGCAGCCCCGCGGTGACCGGGGAGCTGTTTTTT	CASSPAVTGELFF
.	TRBV30	.	TRBJ2-1	TGTGCCTGGAGAGATCCCCGGAATGAGCAGTTCTTC	CAWRDPRNEQFF
.	TRBV28	few	TRBJ1-5	TGTGCCAGCAGTTTTTCAGGAGGGGGCAATCAGCCCCAGCATTTT	CASSFSGGGNQPQHF
TRBD1	TRBV19	.	TRBJ1-5	TGTGCCAGTAGCCGACGACAGGGTAGCAATCAGCCCCAGCATTTT	CASSRRQGSNQPQHF
TRBD2	TRBV9	.	TRBJ2-7	TGTGCCAGCAGCCCGTGGACTAGCGACTACGAGCAGTACTTC	CASSPWTSDYEQYF
.	TRBV9	.	TRBJ2-1	TGTGCCAGCAGCGTAGGTGTTGCGTCCTACAATGAGCAGTTCTTC	CASSVGVASYNEQFF
.	TRBV14	.	TRBJ2-5	TGTGCCAGCAGCCAAGGTTTTGGCAGGCCGTGGGAGACCCAGTACTTC	CASSQGFGRPWETQYF
.	TRBV20-1	.	TRBJ2-7	TGCAGTGCTGGGGGACTCCACGAGCAGTACTTC	CSAGGLHEQYF
TRBD1	TRBV9	.	TRBJ1-1	TGTGCCAGCAGCGTAGTAAACAGGGGGCACACTGAAGCTTTCTTT	CASSVVNRGHTEAFF
TRBD1	TRBV5-1	.	TRBJ2-3	TGCGCCAGCAGCGACAGACAGGGAGGCACAGATACGCAGTATTTT	CASSDRQGGTDTQYF
.	TRBV21-1	.	TRBJ2-3	TGTGCCAGCAGCAAAGGGTGGAGGGCTAGCGGGAACACAGATACGCAGTATTTT	CASSKGWRASGNTDTQYF
TRBD2	TRBV7-2	.	TRBJ2-2	TGTGCCAGCAGCCAGCCGGGACTAGCGGGAGTTACCGGGGAGCTGTTTTTT	CASSQPGLAGVTGELFF
TRBD1	TRBV19	.	TRBJ2-3	TGTGCCAGTAGTATTGGGACAGTTCCAGATACGCAGTATTTT	CASSIGTVPDTQYF
.	TRBV4-2	.	TRBJ1-1	TGTGCCAGCAGCCAAGATCTAGAGGGGGTTGACTGGAACACTGAAGCTTTCTTT	CASSQDLEGVDWNTEAFF
.	TRBV27	.	TRBJ1-1	TGTGCCAGCAGTTTATCAGCAGGGGCGAACACTGAAGCTTTCTTT	CASSLSAGANTEAFF
.	TRBV5-5	.	TRBJ1-3	TGTGCCAGCAGCTTCAGGTTAGGCAGGGGATCTGGAAACACCATATATTTT	CASSFRLGRGSGNTIYF
TRBD2	TRBV5-4	.	TRBJ2-1	TGTGCCAGCAGCTCTGGACTAGCCGGGAATGAGCAGTTCTTC	CASSSGLAGNEQFF
.	TRBV4-3	.	TRBJ2-5	TGCGCCAGCAGCCAAGCCCCTGAGGGTAGCTGGGAGACCCAGTACTTC	CASSQAPEGSWETQYF
.	TRBV28	.	TRBJ2-7	TGTGCCAGCAGTTTATCGTTAGCTATAGCTTACGAGCAGTACTTC	CASSLSLAIAYEQYF
TRBD1	TRBV6-5	once	TRBJ1-2	TGTGCCAGCAGTATGAACGGACAGGGAGGAGGCTACACCTTC	CASSMNGQGGGYTF
.	TRBV4-3	.	TRBJ1-6	TGCGCCAGCAGCCAAGATAGAGGGCTATCACCCCTCCACTTT	CASSQDRGLSPLHF
TRBD1	TRBV7-2	.	TRBJ2-1	TGTGCCAGCAGCTTAGACGTATGGGCGACAGGGGACACCTACAATGAGCAGTTCTTC	CASSLDVWATGDTYNEQFF